This TCR beta chain came from a study of T cell responses to AZD1222 COVID-19 vaccine. The table came from immunoSEQ multiplex PCR; TCRdb's copy has only in-frame clones and leaves some out. There are approximately 190,000 clones in the sample; 90% to 95% occur only once, and 7.5% to 9.5% lies in the top ten. This CDR3 has 12 amino acids. The germline CDR1 and CDR2 sequences are SNHLY and FYNNEI. Deletions cut 8 bases from V and 1 base from J, with 6 bases between. This sequence originates from an adult in good health. This specimen was peripheral blood, taken on day 0 of AZD1222 vaccination. The chain carries TRBV2 and TRBJ1-3; D is uncertain. This chain's CDR3 is CASSLSGNTIYF. In nucleotides, the CDR3 is TGTGCCAGCTCACTGTCTGGAAACACCATATATTTT.